This entry lists 6 T cell receptor beta chains sequenced from one sample in a study of identical twins. Each CDR3 protein gets one entry after TCRdb re-called the 5' RACE reads with MiXCR. The profile shows a few hundred thousand distinct CDR3 sequences, roughly 15% of them singletons. The data also belong to a second study, concerning yellow fever vaccine responses in identical twins.

The sequenced material came from CD4+ T cells sorted from blood. The origin of the receptors is a woman in her late teens or twenties in good health.

This clonotype was recorded many times. This chain uses TRBV5-1 with TRBJ1-2; D is uncertain. This CDR3 has 13 amino acids. Germline loops: CDR1 SGHRS, CDR2 YFSETQ. Trimming shortened V by 1 base and J by 2 bases, and 6 bases separated the two germline ends. CDR3 loop: CASSLSGNYGYTF. The DNA of the CDR3 is TGCGCCAGCAGCTTGTCCGGAAACTATGGCTACACCTTC. Combining the CDR3 with reference TRBV5-1 and TRBJ1-2 gives the whole variable domain KAGVTQTPRYLIKTRGQQVTLSCSPISGHRSVSWYQQTPGQGLQFLFEYFSETQRNKGNFPGRFSGRQFSNSRSEMNVSTLELGDSALYLCASSLSGNYGYTFGSGTRLTVV.

Here the CDR3 DNA reads TGTGCCAGCAGCCTCGCTAGCGGTAAAGAGACCCAGTACTTC. Translated: CASSLASGKETQYF. The V gene is TRBV5-5, the J gene TRBJ2-5, with TRBD2 matching over 7 bases. After removal of 4 bases from V and 3 bases from J, the junction contained 6 bases not matched to a gene. The CDR3 contains 14 residues. Germline V gene lookup returns CDR1 SGHKS and CDR2 YYEKEE (reference sequence).

This clonotype came up many times. The rearrangement joins TRBV4-1 to TRBJ2-7, with D possibly TRBD2 on 6 matching bases. Germline V gene lookup returns CDR1 MGHRA and CDR2 YSYEKL. CDR3 length equals 13 residues. Trimming took 0 bases from V and 8 from J, leaving 11 bases between them. CDR3 bases: TGCGCCAGCAGCCAAGATGCAGGGAGGCAGCAGTACTTC. This sequence encodes CASSQDAGRQQYF.

Written as DNA, the CDR3 is TGTGCCAGCAGTTACTCGTCGGCTAGCGCCTACTACGAGCAGTACTTC. It is translated as CASSYSSASAYYEQYF. The chain uses TRBV6-5 and TRBJ2-7; tentatively, D is TRBD2 (6 bases). Trimming cost V 0 bases and J 3 bases, with 15 bases left between them. From germline, CDR1 is MNHEY and CDR2 SVGAGI. The CDR3 contains 16 residues.

Many counts were recorded for this clonotype. The V and J genes are TRBV5-1 and TRBJ2-1, with a possible D match to TRBD2 (5 bases). CDR1 and CDR2 (germline): SGHRS, YFSETQ. The CDR3 runs to 19 residues. The V end was cut by 6 bases, the J end by 5 bases, with 30 bases between. As DNA, the CDR3 is TGCGCCAGCAACCTCCCAAACCTCACGGTGGAGGTTTGGAACAATGAGCAGTTCTTC. Translated, it gives CASNLPNLTVEVWNNEQFF.

The J gene is TRBJ1-2, the V gene TRBV12-3 or TRBV12-4, with TRBD1 matching over 10 bases. This CDR3 region has 17 residues. V was clipped by 5 bases and J by 3 bases; unmatched bases: 12. The CDR3: CASSPRQGAGGDYGYTF. The DNA for the CDR3 is TGTGCCAGCAGTCCCCGACAGGGGGCTGGCGGAGACTATGGCTACACCTTC.